The 32 T cell receptor beta chains given below trace back to one sample, sequenced in a study of radiation and T cells in renal cell carcinoma. Time point meaning: blood 2 weeks post-SBRT. Treatment meaning: 15 Gy SBRT to primary tumor, nephrectomy 4 weeks later. Some clones are missing from TCRdb's copy, which holds only in-frame ones; the method was immunoSEQ multiplex PCR. The sample has roughly 130,000 clones, approximately 80% seen once; the top ten hold about 1.9%. Sequenced here: blood, sampled from a patient whose treatment included radiotherapy and nephrectomy. All receptors derive from a woman aged 60-75 years with renal cell carcinoma.

The sample holds a few counts of this clone. This chain uses TRBV16 with TRBJ2-5, with TRBD1 matching 7 bases. CDR3 length equals 14 residues. With V trimmed by 5 bases and J by 4 bases, 7 bases remained unmatched. From germline, CDR1 is KGHSY and CDR2 FQNENV. The CDR3 DNA is TGTGCCAGCAGCTTCGTGGCAGGGGGAGAGACCCAGTACTTC. Residues: CASSFVAGGETQYF.

On this clone: The junction differs from germline at one of its ends, possibly a read error. The chain recombines TRBV5-1 with TRBJ1-4; D uncertain. This CDR3 has 14 amino acids. The germline V gene has CDR1 SGHRS and CDR2 YFSETQ. In DNA form, the CDR3 reads TGTGCCAGCAGCTTCGGTGTGGGTAATGAAAAACTGTTTTTT. Translation: CASSFGVGNEKLFF.

The J gene is TRBJ2-6, the V gene TRBV5-1, with D perhaps matching TRBD1 or TRBD2 (5 bases each). Germline-derived CDR1 and CDR2 are SGHRS and YFSETQ. Trimming took off 4 bases at V and 0 bases at J, with 14 bases between the two ends. The CDR3 length is 17 residues. The CDR3 here is CASSLTATNSGANVLTF. CDR3 nucleotides: TGCGCCAGCAGCCTGACAGCGACTAACTCTGGGGCCAACGTCCTGACTTTC.

The rearrangement links TRBV7-9 to TRBJ2-2; tentatively, D is TRBD2 (6 bases). Germline V gene data show CDR1 as SEHNR and CDR2 as FQNEAQ (reference sequence). V was pared by 5 bases and J by 6 bases, with 13 bases between. The CDR3 consists of 14 residues. The CDR3 coding sequence is TGTGCCAGCAGCCGCAGTTCGGGGGCCGGGGAGCTGTTTTTT. It specifies CASSRSSGAGELFF.

The V and J genes are TRBV27 and TRBJ1-5; no reliable D call. There are 14 residues in the CDR3. Trimming left V 2 bases short and J 7 bases short, with 12 bases between. Germline V lookup: CDR1 MNHEY, CDR2 SMNVEV (reference sequence). CDR3 amino acids: CASSLGASRQPQHF. CDR3 DNA sequence: TGTGCCAGCAGTTTAGGTGCCTCGAGGCAGCCCCAGCATTTT.

This clone occurred a few times. The chain employs TRBV9 and TRBJ1-1; 7 nucleotides match TRBD1. The germline CDR1 and CDR2 sequences are SGDLS and YYNGEE. The V gene end was trimmed by 0 bases and the J gene end by 1 base; junction bases not matched to a gene: 3. The CDR3 spans 15 residues. CDR3 DNA: TGTGCCAGCAGCGTAGACCAGGGGGGGAACACTGAAGCTTTCTTT. Translating gives CASSVDQGGNTEAFF.

The chain employs TRBV29-1 and TRBJ1-2; no clear D gene. Germline V gene data show CDR1 as SQVTM and CDR2 as ANQGSEA. The V end lost 0 bases, the J end lost 2 bases, and 10 bases lay between the germline ends. The CDR3 runs 14 residues. The CDR3 spells CSVEDLDANYGYTF. The CDR3 DNA sequence: TGCAGCGTTGAAGATCTTGACGCAAACTATGGCTACACCTTC.

This chain links TRBV5-6 with TRBJ1-2; D might be TRBD1 (6 bases). Germline assignment: CDR1 SGHDT and CDR2 YYEEEE. The CDR3 is 14 amino acids. V lost 1 base to trimming and J lost 2 bases, with 9 bases between them. The CDR3 is CASSLSGDNYGYTF. CDR3 coding DNA: TGTGCCAGCAGCTTGTCAGGGGACAACTATGGCTACACCTTC.

The rearrangement joins TRBV6-1 to TRBJ1-2; D is uncertain. The germline V and J ends were trimmed by 6 bases and 1 base, with 9 bases remaining between them. Germline values: CDR1 MNHNS, CDR2 SASEGT. This CDR3 has 13 amino acids. The CDR3 DNA follows: TGTGCCAGCAGGAAGGGCGTTAACTATGGCTACACCTTC. Translation gives CASRKGVNYGYTF.

The chain carries TRBV5-6 and TRBJ2-2; D uncertain. Looked up from germline, CDR1 is SGHDT and CDR2 is YYEEEE. The CDR3 loop spans 15 amino acids. Between the trimmed V and J ends, which lost 4 bases and 2 bases, there was a span of 12 bases. The DNA for the CDR3 is TGTGCCAGCAGCCCCGAATTGACAAACACCGGGGAGCTGTTTTTT. Translated, it gives CASSPELTNTGELFF.

V and J are TRBV6-4 and TRBJ1-2; TRBD1 is a possible D gene (6 bases). The length of the CDR3 is 12 residues. Germline CDR1 reads MRHNA; CDR2 reads SNTAGT. Trimming left V 2 bases short and J 8 bases short, with 9 bases between. The CDR3 coding sequence is TGTGCCAGCAGTGACAGGGGGGGAGGCTACACCTTC. Protein sequence: CASSDRGGGYTF.

The chain recombines TRBV2 with TRBJ2-3, with TRBD1 matching 7 bases. After removal of 5 bases from V and 5 bases from J, the junction contained 10 bases not matched to a gene. This CDR3 region has 15 residues. Germline CDR1 reads SNHLY; CDR2 reads FYNNEI. The CDR3 DNA sequence: TGTGCCAGCAGTAGTGGAAGGGGGCAGGGAGATACGCAGTATTTT. Translating it yields CASSSGRGQGDTQYF.

This chain links TRBV6-5 with TRBJ1-1; D is perhaps TRBD1 (5 bases). Deletions cut 6 bases from V and 1 base from J, with 9 bases between. Germline CDR1 MNHEY, CDR2 SVGAGI. The CDR3 loop spans 13 amino acids. CDR3 region: CASRPTGNTEAFF. The CDR3 bases are TGTGCCAGCAGGCCAACAGGGAACACTGAAGCTTTCTTT.

The table lists this clone with a few counts. This chain joins TRBV6-6 and TRBJ1-1, with D maybe TRBD1 (5 bases). The CDR3 extends over 13 amino acids. The V gene lost 0 bases and the J gene lost 5 bases, with 7 bases spanning the gap. The germline V gene has CDR1 MNHNY and CDR2 SVGAGI (reference sequence). CDR3 nucleotides: TGTGCCAGCAGTTACTCGACAGAGACTGAAGCTTTCTTT. Protein product: CASSYSTETEAFF.

With regard to this clone: Germline is not matched at one junction end, which may reflect a read error. The V call is TRBV7-7, the J call TRBJ1-1; D is unclear. The CDR3 length is 13 residues. Germline V CDR1 and CDR2: SSHAT, FNYEAQ (reference sequence). In DNA form, the CDR3 reads TGTGCTAGCAGCTTTTCCGAGAACACTGAAGCTTTCTTT. Encoded protein: CASSFSENTEAFF.

This clone has ten or more counts. This rearrangement joins TRBV7-6 to TRBJ1-1, with a tentative D call TRBD1 (5 bases). Trimming shortened V by 2 bases and J by 0 bases, and 13 bases separated the two germline ends. CDR3 length: 16 amino acids. Germline V gives CDR1 SGHVS, CDR2 FNYEAQ. The CDR3 here is CASSLRDRFMNTEAFF. The DNA for the CDR3 is TGTGCCAGCAGCTTACGGGACCGCTTCATGAACACTGAAGCTTTCTTT.

V and J are TRBV6-1 and TRBJ2-1, with 7 positions matching TRBD1. The junction had 0 bases not matched to a gene; V was cut back by 3 bases and J by 4 bases. From germline, CDR1 is MNHNS and CDR2 SASEGT. CDR3 length equals 13 residues. DNA of the CDR3: TGTGCCAGCAGTGAGGGACAGTACAATGAGCAGTTCTTC. Residues: CASSEGQYNEQFF.

The V and J genes are TRBV28 and TRBJ1-3; TRBD1 is a possible D gene (6 bases). The CDR3 length is 14 residues. V lost 1 base and J 3 bases, leaving 7 bases between the germline ends. Looked up from germline, CDR1 is MDHEN and CDR2 is SYDVKM. In DNA, the CDR3 is TGTGCCAGCAGTTTATCAGGGGATGGAAACACCATATATTTT. As protein: CASSLSGDGNTIYF.

Note on this clone: In the same sample, other DNA sequences code for this CDR3. J is TRBJ1-1 and V is TRBV28; D might be TRBD1 (5 bases). Looked up from germline, CDR1 is MDHEN and CDR2 is SYDVKM. V was trimmed by 3 bases and J by 4 bases, leaving 9 bases between them. The CDR3 totals 13 residues. The DNA of the CDR3 is TGTGCCAGCAGTTTGGGGGGGGGCACTGAAGCTTTCTTT. Its translation: CASSLGGGTEAFF.

V gene TRBV7-2 combines with J gene TRBJ2-7, with D hard to call. Germline CDR1 and CDR2: SGHTA and FQGNSA. Trimming took off 3 bases at V and 3 bases at J, with 12 bases between the two ends. This CDR3 has 14 residues. DNA for the CDR3: TGTGCCAGCAGCTTGCAGAGCCTGGGCTACGAGCAGTACTTC. Its protein product is CASSLQSLGYEQYF.

V usage is TRBV2 and J usage is TRBJ2-7, with D possibly TRBD2 on 5 matching bases. The germline CDR1 and CDR2 sequences are SNHLY and FYNNEI. Between the trimmed V and J ends, which lost 5 bases and 6 bases, there was a span of 11 bases. The CDR3 has 12 amino acids. The CDR3 DNA sequence: TGTGCCAGCAGTCCGACCGCGGGCGAGCAGTACTTC. It is translated as CASSPTAGEQYF.

The chain has TRBV9 and TRBJ2-1; D is perhaps TRBD1 (6 bases). The CDR3 is 15 residues long. Trimming pared 2 bases from V and 2 bases from J, leaving 11 bases between. Germline lookup yields CDR1 SGDLS and CDR2 YYNGEE. The CDR3 loop is CASSVTGTPYNEQFF. CDR3 bases: TGTGCCAGCAGCGTGACCGGGACACCCTACAATGAGCAGTTCTTC.

The chain joins TRBV29-1 to TRBJ1-2; tentative D call: TRBD1 (6 bases). The CDR3 covers 13 residues. CDR1 is SQVTM and CDR2 is ANQGSEA in the germline V gene. Trimming removed 7 bases at V and 3 bases at J, with 15 bases between. The CDR3 spells CSAPGGGYYGYTF. The CDR3, as DNA: TGCAGCGCCCCAGGTGGGGGCTACTATGGCTACACCTTC.

The rearrangement links TRBV14 to TRBJ2-3; D is unresolved. CDR3 size: 11 residues. V was cut by 1 base and J by 4 bases, with 0 bases left in between. Germline V gene data show CDR1 as SGHDN and CDR2 as FVKESK. For the CDR3, the DNA is TGTGCCAGCAGCCAAGCAGATACGCAGTATTTT. It codes for CASSQADTQYF.

This clone was observed a few times. The chain joins TRBV9 to TRBJ2-7; TRBD1 matches 9 bases. Germline CDR1 and CDR2: SGDLS and YYNGEE. The ends lost 0 bases at V and 3 bases at J; junction bases unmatched: 4. The CDR3 has 15 residues. CDR3 loop: CASSVGGTGHYEQYF. CDR3 nucleotides: TGTGCCAGCAGCGTAGGCGGGACAGGGCACTACGAGCAGTACTTC.

The V and J genes are TRBV27 and TRBJ1-2; D is possibly TRBD1 (5 bases). Germline V gene lookup returns CDR1 MNHEY and CDR2 SMNVEV (reference sequence). The CDR3 is 17 amino acids. V was shortened by 5 bases and J by 4 bases, with 23 bases between the two germline ends. For the CDR3, the DNA is TGTGCCAGCAGTCCGGACCCCTTCCGAAGGGGCGGCTATGGCTACACCTTC. As protein: CASSPDPFRRGGYGYTF.

This sequence joins TRBV4-1 and TRBJ1-1, with 7 positions matching TRBD1. CDR3 length: 15 amino acids. Germline V gene data show CDR1 as MGHRA and CDR2 as YSYEKL. V dropped 1 base and J dropped 5; count of bases not matched to a gene: 7. Here the CDR3 DNA reads TGCGCCAGCAGCCAAGCAGGGGGTGGAGGGACTGAAGCTTTCTTT. It codes for CASSQAGGGGTEAFF.

In its sample, this clone was seen a few times. The chain combines TRBV28 with TRBJ1-3, with 9 nucleotides matching TRBD1. CDR3 length equals 14 residues. Germline V lookup: CDR1 MDHEN, CDR2 SYDVKM. V was clipped by 6 bases and J by 2 bases; unmatched bases: 2. CDR3 amino acids: CASRRTGAGNTIYF. CDR3 in DNA: TGTGCCAGCAGGCGGACAGGGGCTGGAAACACCATATATTTT.

The V gene is TRBV6-6, the J gene TRBJ2-7; D possibly uses TRBD1 or TRBD2 (6 bases each). Germline V gene data show CDR1 as MNHNY and CDR2 as SVGAGI (reference sequence). CDR3 size: 14 residues. The germline V and J ends were trimmed by 4 bases and 0 bases, with 10 bases remaining between them. The DNA for the CDR3 is TGTGCCAGCAGTTCGGGGGCGAACTCCTACGAGCAGTACTTC. This codes for CASSSGANSYEQYF.

The chain links TRBV6-6 to TRBJ2-3; 7 nucleotides match TRBD1. Germline loops: CDR1 MNHNY, CDR2 SVGAGI (reference sequence). The junction had 3 bases not matched to a gene; V was cut back by 7 bases and J by 2 bases. The CDR3 sequence is 13 residues long. The DNA of the CDR3 is TGTGCCAGCATAGGGACAGTCACAGATACGCAGTATTTT. It yields the protein CASIGTVTDTQYF.

Points on this clone: Mismatch with germline at one junction end may stem from a read error. V usage is TRBV5-1 and J usage is TRBJ2-7; 7 bases are shared with TRBD1. The CDR3 totals 12 residues. Germline V CDR1 and CDR2: SGHRS, YFSETQ. The CDR3 loop reads CASSLDRYEQYF. The DNA for the CDR3 is TGCGCCAGCAGTTTGGACAGGTACGAGCAGTACTTC. The full variable domain, its missing parts supplied by reference TRBV5-1 and TRBJ2-7, is KAGVTQTPRYLIKTRGQQVTLSCSPISGHRSVSWYQQTPGQGLQFLFEYFSETQRNKGNFPGRFSGRQFSNSRSEMNVSTLELGDSALYLCASSLDRYEQYFGPGTRLTVT.

The J gene is TRBJ1-1, the V gene TRBV9, with a tentative D call TRBD1 (5 bases). Germline CDR1 and CDR2: SGDLS and YYNGEE. V lost 3 bases and J 0 bases, leaving 9 bases between the germline ends. The CDR3 length is 14 residues. As DNA, the CDR3 is TGTGCCAGCAGCGAACGGGGCCTGAACACTGAAGCTTTCTTT. Amino acids: CASSERGLNTEAFF.